This TCR beta chain was captured by sequencing in a study of T cells in Graves' hyperthyroidism and ophthalmopathy. With a duration under 2 months, the hyperthyroidism was newly diagnosed in patients aged 18 to 65. The study based diagnoses on clinical symptoms, serum thyroxine and TRAb, thyroid ultrasound and orbital computed tomography. Drawn at first hyperthyroidism diagnosis, the blood sample preceded any ophthalmopathy symptoms. Comment on this clonotype: Its antigen remains unidentified.

Amplified TCR beta CDR3 regions came from RNA transcripts. In the first-round RT-PCR of the TCR CDR3, the HTBI primer set was used. Via MiXCR, TCRdb re-called the multiplex PCR reads, giving one row per CDR3 protein. There are hundreds of thousands of distinct CDR3 sequences in the sample; 18% occur only once, and approximately 15% lies in the top ten. The CDR3 contains 14 residues. Germline trimming cut 1 base from V and 5 bases from J; bases unmatched to any gene: 0. CDR1 and CDR2 (germline): DFQATT, SNEGSKA (reference sequence). The study, taken as a whole, reports: Ophthalmopathy and stable hyperthyroidism were separated by a 13 V-J model.

The source material was blood. The sequence was collected from a woman between 50 and 59 years old with Graves' hyperthyroidism that later progressed to Graves' ophthalmopathy. V and J are TRBV20-1 and TRBJ1-6; the match to TRBD1 covers 9 bases. The CDR3 DNA sequence: TGCAGTGCTAGAGGGGACAGGGATAATTCACCCCTCCACTTT. This codes for CSARGDRDNSPLHF.